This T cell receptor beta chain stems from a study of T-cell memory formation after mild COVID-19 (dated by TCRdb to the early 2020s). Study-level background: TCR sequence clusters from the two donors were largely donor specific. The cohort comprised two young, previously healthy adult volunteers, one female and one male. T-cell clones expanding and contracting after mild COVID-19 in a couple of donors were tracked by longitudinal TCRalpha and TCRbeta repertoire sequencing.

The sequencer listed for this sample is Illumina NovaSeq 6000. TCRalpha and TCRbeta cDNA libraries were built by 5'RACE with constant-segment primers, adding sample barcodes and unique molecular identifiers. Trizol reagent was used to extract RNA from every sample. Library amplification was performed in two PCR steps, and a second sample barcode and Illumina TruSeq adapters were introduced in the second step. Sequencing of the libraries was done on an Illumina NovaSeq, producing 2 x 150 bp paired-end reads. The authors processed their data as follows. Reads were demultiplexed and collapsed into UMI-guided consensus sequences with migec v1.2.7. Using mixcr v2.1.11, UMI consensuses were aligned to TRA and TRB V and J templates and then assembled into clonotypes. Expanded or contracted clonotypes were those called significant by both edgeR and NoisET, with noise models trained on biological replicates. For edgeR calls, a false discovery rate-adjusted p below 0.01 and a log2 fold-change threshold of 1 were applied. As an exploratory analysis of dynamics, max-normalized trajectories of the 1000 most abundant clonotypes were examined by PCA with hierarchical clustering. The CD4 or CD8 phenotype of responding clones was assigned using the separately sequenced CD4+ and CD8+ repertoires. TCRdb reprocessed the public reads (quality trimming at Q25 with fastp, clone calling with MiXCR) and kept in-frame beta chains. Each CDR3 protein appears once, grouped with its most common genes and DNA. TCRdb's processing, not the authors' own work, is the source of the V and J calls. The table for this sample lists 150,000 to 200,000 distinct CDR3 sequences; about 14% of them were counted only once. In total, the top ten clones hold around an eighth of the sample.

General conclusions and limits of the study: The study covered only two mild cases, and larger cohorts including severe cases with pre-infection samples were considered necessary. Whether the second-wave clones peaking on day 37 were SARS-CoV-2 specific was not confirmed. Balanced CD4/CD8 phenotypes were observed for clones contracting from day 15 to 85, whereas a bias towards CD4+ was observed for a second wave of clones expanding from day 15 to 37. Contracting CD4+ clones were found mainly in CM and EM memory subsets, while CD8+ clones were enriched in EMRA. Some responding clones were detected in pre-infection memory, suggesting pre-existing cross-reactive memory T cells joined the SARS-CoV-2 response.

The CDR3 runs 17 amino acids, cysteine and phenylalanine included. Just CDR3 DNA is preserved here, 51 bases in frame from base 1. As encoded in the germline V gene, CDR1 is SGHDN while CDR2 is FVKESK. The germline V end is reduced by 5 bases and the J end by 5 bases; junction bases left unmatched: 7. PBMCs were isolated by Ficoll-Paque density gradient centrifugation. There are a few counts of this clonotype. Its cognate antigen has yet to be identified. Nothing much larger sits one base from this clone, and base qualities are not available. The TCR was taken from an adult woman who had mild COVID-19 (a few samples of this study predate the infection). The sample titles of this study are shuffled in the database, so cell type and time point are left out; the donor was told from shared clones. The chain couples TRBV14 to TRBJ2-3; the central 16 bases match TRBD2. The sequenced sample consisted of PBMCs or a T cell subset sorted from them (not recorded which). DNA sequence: TGTGCCAGCAGCGGGGGACTAGCGGGAGGGCCATTAGATACGCAGTATTTT. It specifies CASSGGLAGGPLDTQYF.